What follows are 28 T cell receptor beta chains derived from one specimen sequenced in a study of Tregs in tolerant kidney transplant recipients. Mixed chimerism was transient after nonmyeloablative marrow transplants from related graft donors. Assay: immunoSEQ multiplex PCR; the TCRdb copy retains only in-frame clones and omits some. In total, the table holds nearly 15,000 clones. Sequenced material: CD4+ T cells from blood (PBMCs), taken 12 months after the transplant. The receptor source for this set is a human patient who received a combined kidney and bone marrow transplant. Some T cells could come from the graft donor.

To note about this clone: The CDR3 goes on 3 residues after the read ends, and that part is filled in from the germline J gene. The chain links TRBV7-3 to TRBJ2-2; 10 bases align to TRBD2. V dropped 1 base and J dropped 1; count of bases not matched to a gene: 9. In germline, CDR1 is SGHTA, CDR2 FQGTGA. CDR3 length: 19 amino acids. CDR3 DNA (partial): TGTGCCAGCAGCTTAAAGCCCCTGACTAGCGGGCGGAACACCGGGGAG. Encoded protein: CASSLKPLTSGRNTGE. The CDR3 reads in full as CASSLKPLTSGRNTGELFF.

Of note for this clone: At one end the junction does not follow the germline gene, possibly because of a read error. The sequenced CDR3 bases are TGTGCCAGTAGTCTAGAGACAGGGTCCCATCAGCCC. This gives the protein CASSLETGSHQP. The CDR3, in full, reads CASSLETGSHQPQHF. The V gene is TRBV19, the J gene TRBJ1-5, with 7 bases that match TRBD1. Sequencing ends 3 residues short of the CDR3 end; the germline J gene provides the rest. The CDR3 is made up of 15 amino acids. Germline V gene sequence: CDR1 LNHDA, CDR2 SQIVND (reference sequence).

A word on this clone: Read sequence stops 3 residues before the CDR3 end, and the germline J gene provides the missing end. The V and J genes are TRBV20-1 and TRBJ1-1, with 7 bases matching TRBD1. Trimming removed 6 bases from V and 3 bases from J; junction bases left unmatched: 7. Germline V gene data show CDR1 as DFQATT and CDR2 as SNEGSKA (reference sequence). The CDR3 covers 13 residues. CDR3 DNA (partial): TGCAGTGCCCGTAGACAGGGTTACACTGAA. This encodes CSARRQGYTE. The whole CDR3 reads CSARRQGYTEAFF.

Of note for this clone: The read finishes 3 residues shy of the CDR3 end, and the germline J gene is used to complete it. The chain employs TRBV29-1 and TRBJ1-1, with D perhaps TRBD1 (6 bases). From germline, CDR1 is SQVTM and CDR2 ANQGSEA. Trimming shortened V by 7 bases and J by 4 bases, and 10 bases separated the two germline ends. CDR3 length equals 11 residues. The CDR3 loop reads CSAAGVTEAFF. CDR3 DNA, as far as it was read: TGCAGCGCGGCAGGGGTCACTGAA.

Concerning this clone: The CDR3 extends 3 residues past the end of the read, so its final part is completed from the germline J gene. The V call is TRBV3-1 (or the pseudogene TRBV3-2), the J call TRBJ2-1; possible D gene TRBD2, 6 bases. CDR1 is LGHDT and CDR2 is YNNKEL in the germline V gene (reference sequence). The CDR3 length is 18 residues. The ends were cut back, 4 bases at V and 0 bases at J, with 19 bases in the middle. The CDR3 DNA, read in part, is TGTGCCAGCAGCCCTCGTAAAGGTAGCGGCCTCTCCTACAATGAG. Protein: CASSPRKGSGLSYNE. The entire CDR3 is CASSPRKGSGLSYNEQFF.

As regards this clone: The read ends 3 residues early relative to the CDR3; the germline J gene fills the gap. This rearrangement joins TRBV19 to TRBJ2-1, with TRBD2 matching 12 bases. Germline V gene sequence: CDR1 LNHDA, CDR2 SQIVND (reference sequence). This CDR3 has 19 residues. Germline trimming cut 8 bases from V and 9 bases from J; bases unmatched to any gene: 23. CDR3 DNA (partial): TGTGCCAGTGCCGAGAGGCTAGCGGGAGGGTTGAGGCTATTCGGTGAG. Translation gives CASAERLAGGLRLFGE. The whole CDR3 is CASAERLAGGLRLFGEQFF.

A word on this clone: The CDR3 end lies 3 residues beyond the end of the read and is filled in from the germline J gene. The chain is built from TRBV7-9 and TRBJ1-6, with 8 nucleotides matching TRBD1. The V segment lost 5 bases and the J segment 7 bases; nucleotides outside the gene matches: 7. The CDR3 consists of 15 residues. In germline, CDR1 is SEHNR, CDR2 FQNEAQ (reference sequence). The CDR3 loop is CASSPGQGGNSPLHF. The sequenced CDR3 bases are TGTGCCAGCAGCCCCGGACAGGGCGGCAATTCACCC.

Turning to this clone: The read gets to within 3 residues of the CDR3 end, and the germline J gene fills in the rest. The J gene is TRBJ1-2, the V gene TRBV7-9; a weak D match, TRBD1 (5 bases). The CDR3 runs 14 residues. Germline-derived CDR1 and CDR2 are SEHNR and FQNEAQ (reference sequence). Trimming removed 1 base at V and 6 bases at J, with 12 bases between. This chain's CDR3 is CASSLEGAANGYTF. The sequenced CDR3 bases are TGTGCCAGCAGCTTAGAAGGGGCGGCTAATGGC.

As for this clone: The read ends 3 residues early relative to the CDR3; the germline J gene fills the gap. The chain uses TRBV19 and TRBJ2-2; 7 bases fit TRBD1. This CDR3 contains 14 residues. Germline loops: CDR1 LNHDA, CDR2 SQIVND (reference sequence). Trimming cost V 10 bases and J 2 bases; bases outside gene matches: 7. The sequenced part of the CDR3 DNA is TGTGCCACCAAAAGGACAGGCAACACCGGGGAG. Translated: CATKRTGNTGE. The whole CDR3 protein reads CATKRTGNTGELFF.

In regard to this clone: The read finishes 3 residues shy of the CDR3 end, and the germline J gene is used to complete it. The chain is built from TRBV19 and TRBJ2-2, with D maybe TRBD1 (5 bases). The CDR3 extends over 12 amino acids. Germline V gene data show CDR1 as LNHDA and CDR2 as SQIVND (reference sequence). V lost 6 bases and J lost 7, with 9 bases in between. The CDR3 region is CASSQGGGELFF. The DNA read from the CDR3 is TGTGCCAGTAGCCAGGGCGGCGGGGAG. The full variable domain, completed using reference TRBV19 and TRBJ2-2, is DGGITQSPKYLFRKEGQNVTLSCEQNLNHDAMYWYRQDPGQGLRLIYYSQIVNDFQKGDIAEGYSVSREKKESFPLTVTSAQKNPTAFYLCASSQGGGELFFGEGSRLTVL.

The sequenced part of the CDR3 DNA is TGTGCCAGCAGGGATGCTGGCAGTTCGGGTACTGAA. Protein product: CASRDAGSSGTE. The entire CDR3 sequence reads CASRDAGSSGTEAFF. The chain combines TRBV28 with TRBJ1-1; D gene unclear. The DNA ends 3 residues before the CDR3 does, and the rest of the CDR3 is filled in from the germline J gene. Germline-derived CDR1 and CDR2 are MDHEN and SYDVKM. Trimming pared 6 bases from V and 5 bases from J, leaving 19 bases between. This CDR3 region has 15 residues.

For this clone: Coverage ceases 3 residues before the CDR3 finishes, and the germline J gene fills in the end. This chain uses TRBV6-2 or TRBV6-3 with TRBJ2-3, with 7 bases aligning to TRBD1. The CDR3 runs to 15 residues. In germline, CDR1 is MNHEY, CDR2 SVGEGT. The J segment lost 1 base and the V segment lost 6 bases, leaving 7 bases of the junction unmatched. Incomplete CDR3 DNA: TGTGCCAGCAGCCGCCCCGGACAGGGCACAGATACG. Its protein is CASSRPGQGTDT. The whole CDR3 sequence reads CASSRPGQGTDTQYF.

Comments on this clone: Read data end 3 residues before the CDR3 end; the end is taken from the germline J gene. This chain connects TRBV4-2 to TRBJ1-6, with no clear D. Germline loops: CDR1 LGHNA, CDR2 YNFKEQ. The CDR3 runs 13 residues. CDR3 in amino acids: CASSQDRQVALHF. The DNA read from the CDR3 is TGTGCCAGCAGCCAAGATAGGCAGGTGGCC.

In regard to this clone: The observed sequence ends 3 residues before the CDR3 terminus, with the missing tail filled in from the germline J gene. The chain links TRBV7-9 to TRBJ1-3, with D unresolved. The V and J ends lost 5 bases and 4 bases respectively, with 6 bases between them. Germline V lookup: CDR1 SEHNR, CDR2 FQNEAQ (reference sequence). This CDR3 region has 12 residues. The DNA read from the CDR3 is TGTGCCAGCAGCGACATAGGAAACACC. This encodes CASSDIGNT. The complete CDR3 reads CASSDIGNTIYF. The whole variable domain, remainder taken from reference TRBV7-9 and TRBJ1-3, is DTGVSQNPRHKITKRGQNVTFRCDPISEHNRLYWYRQTLGQGPEFLTYFQNEAQLEKSRLLSDRFSAERPKGSFSTLEIQRTEQGDSAMYLCASSDIGNTIYFGEGSWLTVV.

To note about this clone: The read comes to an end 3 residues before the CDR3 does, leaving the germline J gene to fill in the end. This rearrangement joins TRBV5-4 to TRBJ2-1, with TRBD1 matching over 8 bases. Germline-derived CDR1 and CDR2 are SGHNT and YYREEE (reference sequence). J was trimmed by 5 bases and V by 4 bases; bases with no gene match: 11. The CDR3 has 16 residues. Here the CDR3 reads CASSRFGTGPNNEQFF. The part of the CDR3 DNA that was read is TGTGCCAGCAGCAGATTCGGGACAGGTCCGAACAATGAG. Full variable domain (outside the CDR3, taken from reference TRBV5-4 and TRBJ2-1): ETGVTQSPTHLIKTRGQQVTLRCSSQSGHNTVSWYQQALGQGPQFIFQYYREEENGRGNFPPRFSGLQFPNYSSELNVNALELDDSALYLCASSRFGTGPNNEQFFGPGTRLTVL.

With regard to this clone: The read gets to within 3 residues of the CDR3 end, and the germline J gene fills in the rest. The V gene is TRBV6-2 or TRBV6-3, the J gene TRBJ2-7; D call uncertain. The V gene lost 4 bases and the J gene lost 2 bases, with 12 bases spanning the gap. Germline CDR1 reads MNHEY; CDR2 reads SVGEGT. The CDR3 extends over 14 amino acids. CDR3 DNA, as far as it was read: TGTGCCAGCAGTTCTAACCATCTGACCTACGAG. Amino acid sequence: CASSSNHLTYE. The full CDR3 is CASSSNHLTYEQYF.

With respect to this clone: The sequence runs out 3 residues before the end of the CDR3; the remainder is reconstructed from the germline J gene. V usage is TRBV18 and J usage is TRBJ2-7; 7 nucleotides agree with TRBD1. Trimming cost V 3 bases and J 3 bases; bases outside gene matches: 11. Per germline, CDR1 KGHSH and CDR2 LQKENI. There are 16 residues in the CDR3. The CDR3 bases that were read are TGTGCCAGCTCACCGAGGTTGGGGGACAGAGGCTACGAG. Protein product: CASSPRLGDRGYE. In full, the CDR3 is CASSPRLGDRGYEQYF.

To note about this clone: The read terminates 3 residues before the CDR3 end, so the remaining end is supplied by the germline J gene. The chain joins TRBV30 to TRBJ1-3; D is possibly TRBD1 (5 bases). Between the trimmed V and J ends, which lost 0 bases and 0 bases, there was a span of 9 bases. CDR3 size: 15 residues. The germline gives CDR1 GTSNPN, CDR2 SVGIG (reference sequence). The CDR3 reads CAWSVGGSSGNTIYF. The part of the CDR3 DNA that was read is TGTGCCTGGAGTGTGGGGGGATCCTCTGGAAACACC.

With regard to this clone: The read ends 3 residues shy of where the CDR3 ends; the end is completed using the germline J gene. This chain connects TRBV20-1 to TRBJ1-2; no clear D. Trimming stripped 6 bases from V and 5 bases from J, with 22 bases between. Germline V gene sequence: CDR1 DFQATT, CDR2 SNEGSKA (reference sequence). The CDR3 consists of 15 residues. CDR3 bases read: TGCAGTGCCGATGACCTGGATTCGCGGGCTTATGGC. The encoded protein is CSADDLDSRAYG. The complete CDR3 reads CSADDLDSRAYGYTF.

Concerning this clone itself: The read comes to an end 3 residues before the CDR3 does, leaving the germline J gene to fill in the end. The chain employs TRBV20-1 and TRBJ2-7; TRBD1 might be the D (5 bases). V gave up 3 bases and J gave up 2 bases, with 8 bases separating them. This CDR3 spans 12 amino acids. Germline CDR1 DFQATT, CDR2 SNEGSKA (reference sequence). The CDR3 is CSASSRAYEQYF. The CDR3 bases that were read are TGCAGTGCTAGTTCCAGGGCCTACGAG.

The part of the CDR3 DNA that was read is TGCAGCGCCCGGACCTCGGGACATAGCGAAAAA. Protein: CSARTSGHSEK. The CDR3 as a whole reads CSARTSGHSEKLFF. The chain joins TRBV29-1 to TRBJ1-4, with D tentatively TRBD1 (6 bases). From the germline J gene comes the end of the CDR3, since the read stops 3 residues before it. There are 14 residues in the CDR3. The germline V and J ends were trimmed by 7 bases and 8 bases, with 20 bases remaining between them. The germline CDR1 and CDR2 sequences are SQVTM and ANQGSEA.

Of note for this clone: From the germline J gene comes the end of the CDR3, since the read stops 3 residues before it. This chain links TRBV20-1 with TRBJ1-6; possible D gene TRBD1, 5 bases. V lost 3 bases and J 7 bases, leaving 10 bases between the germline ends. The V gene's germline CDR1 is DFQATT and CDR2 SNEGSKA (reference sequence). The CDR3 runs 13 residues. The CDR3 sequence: CSARKQENSPLHF. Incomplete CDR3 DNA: TGCAGTGCTAGGAAACAGGAGAATTCACCC.

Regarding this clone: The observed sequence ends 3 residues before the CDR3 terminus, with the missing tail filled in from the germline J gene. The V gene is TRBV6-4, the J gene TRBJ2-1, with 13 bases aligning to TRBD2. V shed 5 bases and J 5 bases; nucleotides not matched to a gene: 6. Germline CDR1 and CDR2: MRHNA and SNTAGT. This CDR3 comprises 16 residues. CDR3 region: CASSRTSGSLHNEQFF. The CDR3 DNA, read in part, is TGTGCCAGCAGTCGGACTAGCGGGAGCCTACACAATGAG.

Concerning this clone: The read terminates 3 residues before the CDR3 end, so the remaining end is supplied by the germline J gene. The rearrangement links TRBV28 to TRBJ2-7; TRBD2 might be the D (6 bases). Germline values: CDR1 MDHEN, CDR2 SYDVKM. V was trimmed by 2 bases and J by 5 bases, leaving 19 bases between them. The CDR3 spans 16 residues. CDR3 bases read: TGTGCCAGCAGTTTACGGAGGGCTAGCCTCACACACGAG. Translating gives CASSLRRASLTHE. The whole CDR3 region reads CASSLRRASLTHEQYF.

The CDR3 loop reads CSGIQGNTEAFF. The CDR3 DNA, read in part, is TGCAGCGGTATACAGGGAAACACTGAA. V and J are TRBV29-1 and TRBJ1-1; D perhaps matches TRBD1 (6 bases). The read gets to within 3 residues of the CDR3 end, and the germline J gene fills in the rest. Trimming removed 7 bases from V and 2 bases from J, with 11 bases in between. CDR1 and CDR2 from the germline V gene are SQVTM and ANQGSEA. CDR3 length: 12 amino acids.

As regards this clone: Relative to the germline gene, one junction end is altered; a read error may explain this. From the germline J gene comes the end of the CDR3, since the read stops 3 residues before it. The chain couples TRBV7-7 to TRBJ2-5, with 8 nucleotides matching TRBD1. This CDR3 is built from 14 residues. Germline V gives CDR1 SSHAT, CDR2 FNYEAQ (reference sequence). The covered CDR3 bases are TGTGCTAGCAGCTTGGACAGGGAACGAGAGACC. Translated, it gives CASSLDRERET. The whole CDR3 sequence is CASSLDRERETQYF. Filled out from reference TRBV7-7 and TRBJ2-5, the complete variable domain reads GAGVSQSPRYKVTKRGQDVTLRCDPISSHATLYWYQQALGQGPEFLTYFNYEAQPDKSGLPSDRFSAERPEGSISTLTIQRTEQRDSAMYRCASSLDRERETQYFGPGTRLLVL.

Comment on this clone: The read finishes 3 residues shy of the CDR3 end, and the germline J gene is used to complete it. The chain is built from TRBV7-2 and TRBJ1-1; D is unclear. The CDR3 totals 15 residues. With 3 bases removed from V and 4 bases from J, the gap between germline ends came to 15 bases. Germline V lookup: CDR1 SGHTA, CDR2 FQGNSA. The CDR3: CASSFHSHWATEAFF. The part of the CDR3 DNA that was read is TGTGCCAGCAGCTTCCACTCACACTGGGCCACTGAA.

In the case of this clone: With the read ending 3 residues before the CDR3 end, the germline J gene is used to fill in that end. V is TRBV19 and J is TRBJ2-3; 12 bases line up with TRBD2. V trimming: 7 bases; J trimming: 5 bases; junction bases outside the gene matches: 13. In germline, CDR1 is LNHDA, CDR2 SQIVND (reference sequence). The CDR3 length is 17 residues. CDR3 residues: CASTATGLAGGRDTQYF. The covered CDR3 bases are TGTGCCAGTACCGCCACCGGCCTAGCGGGAGGGAGAGATACG.